What follows describes a single TCR beta chain. Its specificity is unknown. The entry originates in a study of shared clonotypes between healthy human individuals. Findings and caveats of the study: In four donors, around 4.5% of naive CD4 clonotypes appeared in common.

V was cut by 5 bases and J by 0 bases, with 8 bases left in between. This CDR3 is built from 14 residues. Germline V CDR1 and CDR2: LNHDA, SQIVND (reference sequence). Using immunoSEQ multiplex PCR, the repertoire was profiled, and TCRdb retains in-frame clones only, with some absent. The sample contains 950,000 to 1,100,000 clones, around three quarters of which appear only once. CD4+ cells were split into CD45RA+ naive and CD45RA-negative memory subsets. The origin of this receptor is a man between 18 and 29 years old in good health. Some clones in this sample may be carry-over from other donors' samples. The chain links TRBV19 to TRBJ1-3; the D gene is possibly TRBD1 (5 bases). The specimen was memory CD4+ T cells from PBMCs. Sample subset: CD45RA-negative fraction. In nucleotides, the CDR3 is TGTGCCAGTAGTCGACAGTACTCTGGAAACACCATATATTTT. Protein sequence: CASSRQYSGNTIYF.